This T cell receptor (beta chain) was profiled in a study of blood T cell repertoires in COVID-19. Study summary: Acute-phase and convalescent COVID-19 samples originated in the United States, Italy and Spain. Sources were T cells, B-cell-depleted T cells, or PBMCs; the material itself was cDNA or gDNA.

The CDR3 sequence is 16 residues long. Germline V gives CDR1 SGHAT, CDR2 FQNNGV. V dropped 5 bases and J dropped 4; count of bases not matched to a gene: 12. Authors' analysis steps: Estimation of nucleated cell counts relied on the amplification of reference gene primers. Clones were read by immunoSEQ multiplex PCR, and TCRdb kept only the in-frame ones, dropping some. V, J and clone size were drawn from that table, and D and trimming were deduced from the DNA. The sample yields approximately 430,000 clones, 75% to 90% seen once. This rearrangement joins TRBV11-2 to TRBJ2-3; 7 bases are a match to TRBD1. Material for sequencing was peripheral blood. The receptor was derived from a woman between 25 and 40 years old with active or convalescent COVID-19. The CDR3 coding sequence is TGTGCCAGCAGCCTCTACACAGGGGACGGGGCAGATACGCAGTATTTT. It specifies CASSLYTGDGADTQYF.